The sample holds a few counts of the clone carrying this TCR beta chain. The data stem from a study of blood T cells in healthy people across ages. Next came a second PCR, run for roughly 6 to 11 cycles, which used a sample-barcoded 5' primer along with a J-beta primer mix. No fewer than 3 million CDR3-containing paired-end reads came from each sample. MiXCR was run by TCRdb on the 5' RACE reads, yielding one entry per CDR3 protein. The table has about 830,000 distinct CDR3 sequences, under 80% seen once. The sample consisted of blood. The clonotype comes from a young man in good health.

This CDR3 is CASSRQGWNGYTF. The CDR3 nucleotides are TGTGCCAGCAGTCGACAGGGGTGGAATGGCTACACCTTC. V gene TRBV6-2 or TRBV6-3 combines with J gene TRBJ1-2; 8 nucleotides match TRBD1. CDR1 is MNHEY, CDR2 SVGEGT, per germline. CDR3 length: 13 amino acids. V gave up 5 bases and J gave up 6 bases; unmatched junction bases: 5.